This T cell receptor (beta chain) is from a study of neurological immune-mediated disorders. Findings and caveats of the study: HTLV-1-associated myelopathy ranked highest for TCR clonal expansion and multiple sclerosis lowest, beneath healthy controls. Across subjects, no CDR3 amino acid sequence appeared in expanded clones of more than one subject, a finding that suggested private repertoires in all groups. It was the repertoires of 18 of 34 multiple sclerosis patients that phylogenetic grouping placed in one related-CDR3 cluster, which is a possible signature.

The V and J ends lost 1 base and 14 bases respectively, with 14 bases between them. This CDR3 is 12 amino acids long. This clonotype was counted many times. Its antigen is as yet unknown. Sequencing runs each generated in excess of 180 million TCR-beta sequences derived from 15-18 subjects. TCRdb ran MiXCR on the 5' RACE reads and lists one entry per CDR3 protein. The table lists 85,000 to 100,000 distinct CDR3 sequences, around 3.3% of them singletons. This sequence joins TRBV12-3 or TRBV12-4 and TRBJ2-5; TRBD1 is a possible D gene (5 bases). Input material: PBMCs. The TCR was taken from a woman in her late teens or twenties with multiple sclerosis. The chain's CDR3 is CASSLGGRVTYF. The CDR3, as DNA: TGTGCCAGCAGTTTAGGTGGCAGGGTGACCTACTTC.